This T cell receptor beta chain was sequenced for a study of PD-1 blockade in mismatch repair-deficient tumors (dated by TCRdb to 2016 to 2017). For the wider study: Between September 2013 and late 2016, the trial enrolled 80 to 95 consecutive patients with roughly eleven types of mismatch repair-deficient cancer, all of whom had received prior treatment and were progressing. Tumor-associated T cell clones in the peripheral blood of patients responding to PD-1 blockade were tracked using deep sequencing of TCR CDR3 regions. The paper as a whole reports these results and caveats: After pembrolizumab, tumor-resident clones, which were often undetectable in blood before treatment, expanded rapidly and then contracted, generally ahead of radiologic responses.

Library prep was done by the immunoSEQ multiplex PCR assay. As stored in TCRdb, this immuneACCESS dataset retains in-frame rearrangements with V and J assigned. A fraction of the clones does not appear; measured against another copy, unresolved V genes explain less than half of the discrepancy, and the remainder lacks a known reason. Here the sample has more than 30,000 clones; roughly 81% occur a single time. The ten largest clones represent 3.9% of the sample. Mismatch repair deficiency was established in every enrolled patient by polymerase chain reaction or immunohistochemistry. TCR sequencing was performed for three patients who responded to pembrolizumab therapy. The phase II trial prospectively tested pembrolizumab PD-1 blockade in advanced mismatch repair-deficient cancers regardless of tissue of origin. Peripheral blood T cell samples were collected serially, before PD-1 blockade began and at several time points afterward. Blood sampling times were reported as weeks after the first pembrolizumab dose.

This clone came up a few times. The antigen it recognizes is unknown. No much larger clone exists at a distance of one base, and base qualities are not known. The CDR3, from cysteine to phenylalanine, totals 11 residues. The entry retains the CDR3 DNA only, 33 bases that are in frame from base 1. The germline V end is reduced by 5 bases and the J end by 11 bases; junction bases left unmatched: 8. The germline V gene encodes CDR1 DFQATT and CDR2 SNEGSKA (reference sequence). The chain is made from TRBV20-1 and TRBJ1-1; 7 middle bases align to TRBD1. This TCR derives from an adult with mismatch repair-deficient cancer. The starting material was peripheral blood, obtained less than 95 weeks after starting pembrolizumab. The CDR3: CSASQGYEAFF. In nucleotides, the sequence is TGCAGTGCTTCACAGGGGTATGAGGCTTTCTTT.